This TCR beta chain was sequenced for a study of blood T cells in healthy people across ages. Study-level findings and limits: Naive CD4+ cells and diversity were both higher in long-lived donors than in aged donors.

Total RNA extraction produced at least 5.5 micrograms (per sample) for the study. Through a sample-barcoded 5' primer and a J-beta primer mix, a second PCR was run for about 7 to 12 cycles. TCRdb processed the 5' RACE reads anew with MiXCR; each CDR3 protein has one entry. This table has 800,000 to 950,000 distinct CDR3 sequences, approximately 32% appearing once. This clonotype was detected ten times or more. Its antigen is unidentified. The germline gives CDR1 MNHEY, CDR2 SVGAGI. The V gene end was trimmed by 0 bases and the J gene end by 4 bases; junction bases not matched to a gene: 9. This CDR3 is 17 amino acids long. The same sample was also studied in work on T cells of mothers and their children. From that report: Samples were provided by three healthy Caucasian mothers and their six children. The study obtained over 9.5 million TCR beta CDR3 reads per mother and 2.5 million to 3 million per child.

The chain is built from TRBV6-5 and TRBJ2-5; 9 nucleotides match TRBD1. This receptor was taken from a woman between 40 and 50 years old in good health. Sequencing was carried out using blood. CDR3: CASSYSPTGGRGETQYF. DNA for the CDR3: TGTGCCAGCAGTTACTCCCCGACAGGGGGACGGGGAGAGACCCAGTACTTC.